These 5 T cell receptor beta chains came from one sample sequenced in a study of T cells after somatic rescue of genetic block. The assay was immunoSEQ multiplex PCR, and TCRdb's table has in-frame clones only and misses some. The sample has just over 8,000 clones, roughly 76% seen once. Sequencing was performed on peripheral blood mononuclear cells (PBMCs). The source is a boy younger than 18.

This rearrangement joins TRBV4-1 to TRBJ1-2; D call uncertain. The germline V gene encodes CDR1 MGHRA and CDR2 YSYEKL. V dropped 1 base and J dropped 4 bases, with 16 bases sitting between them. The CDR3 consists of 16 residues. CDR3 sequence: CASSQGQNRKTYGYTF. The CDR3 region has the DNA TGCGCCAGCAGCCAAGGCCAGAACCGAAAGACCTATGGCTACACCTTC.

A few counts support this clone. This chain joins TRBV2 and TRBJ2-3; tentatively, D is TRBD1 or TRBD2 (6 bases each). CDR3 length: 14 residues. The germline V and J ends were trimmed by 7 bases and 3 bases, with 14 bases remaining between them. In germline, CDR1 is SNHLY, CDR2 FYNNEI. The CDR3 DNA is TGTGCCAGCATTCAGGGGCGGGAAACAGATACGCAGTATTTT. Its protein is CASIQGRETDTQYF. The variable domain in full, with the rest retrieved from reference TRBV2 and TRBJ2-3, is EPEVTQTPSHQVTQMGQEVILRCVPISNHLYFYWYRQILGQKVEFLVSFYNNEISEKSEIFDDQFSVERPDGSNFTLKIRSTKLEDSAMYFCASIQGRETDTQYFGPGTRLTVL.

V usage is TRBV27 and J usage is TRBJ2-1; D unclear. The germline CDR1 and CDR2 sequences are MNHEY and SMNVEV (reference sequence). CDR3 length equals 13 residues. V was pared by 3 bases and J by 2 bases, with 5 bases between. DNA for the CDR3: TGTGCCAGCAGTTTCGACACCTACAATGAGCAGTTCTTC. Translated, it gives CASSFDTYNEQFF.

The rearrangement uses TRBV7-8 and TRBJ2-7; 9 bases line up with TRBD2. Germline CDR1 is SGHVS and CDR2 is FQNEAQ. V lost 1 base to trimming and J lost 4 bases; unmatched junction nucleotides: 14. This CDR3 has 18 amino acids. In DNA form, the CDR3 reads TGTGCCAGCAGCTTAGGGGAGTCCCTGACTAGCGGCAGGTACGAGCAGTACTTC. Its protein is CASSLGESLTSGRYEQYF.

V and J are TRBV5-4 and TRBJ1-1; the D is unclear. With 0 bases removed from V and 0 bases from J, the gap between germline ends came to 12 bases. Germline CDR1 is SGHNT and CDR2 is YYREEE (reference sequence). This CDR3 has 16 amino acids. In nucleotides, the CDR3 is TGTGCCAGCAGCTTGGGGAAGAAGATAATGAACACTGAAGCTTTCTTT. Its translation: CASSLGKKIMNTEAFF.